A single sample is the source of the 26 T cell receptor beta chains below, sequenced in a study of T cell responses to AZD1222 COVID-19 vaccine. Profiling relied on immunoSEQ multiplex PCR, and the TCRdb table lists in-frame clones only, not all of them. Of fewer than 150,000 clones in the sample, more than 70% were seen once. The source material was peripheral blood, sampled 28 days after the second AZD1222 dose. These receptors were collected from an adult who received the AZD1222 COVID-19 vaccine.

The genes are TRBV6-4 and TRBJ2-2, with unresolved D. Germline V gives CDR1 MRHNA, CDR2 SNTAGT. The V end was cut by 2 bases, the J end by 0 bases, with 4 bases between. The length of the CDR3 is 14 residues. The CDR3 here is CASSDVANTGELFF. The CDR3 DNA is TGTGCCAGCAGTGACGTCGCGAACACCGGGGAGCTGTTTTTT.

CDR3 sequence reads: CASSLVSGIYGYTF. CDR3 nucleotides: TGTGCCAGCAGCTTGGTCTCGGGGATCTATGGCTACACCTTC. The V and J genes are TRBV5-6 and TRBJ1-2; no firm D call. The CDR3 runs 14 residues. With 0 bases removed from V and 4 bases from J, the gap between germline ends came to 10 bases. Germline values: CDR1 SGHDT, CDR2 YYEEEE.

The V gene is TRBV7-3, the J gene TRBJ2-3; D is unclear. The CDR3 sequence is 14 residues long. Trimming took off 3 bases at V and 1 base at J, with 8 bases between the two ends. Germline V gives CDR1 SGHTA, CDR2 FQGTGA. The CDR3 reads CASSFLAGTDTQYF. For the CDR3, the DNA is TGTGCCAGCAGCTTTCTTGCGGGCACAGATACGCAGTATTTT.

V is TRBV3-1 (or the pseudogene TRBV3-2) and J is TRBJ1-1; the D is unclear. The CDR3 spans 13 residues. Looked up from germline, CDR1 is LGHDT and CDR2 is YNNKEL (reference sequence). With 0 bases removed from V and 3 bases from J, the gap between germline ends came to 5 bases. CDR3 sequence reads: CASSQDRHTEAFF. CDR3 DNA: TGTGCCAGCAGCCAAGACAGACACACTGAAGCTTTCTTT.

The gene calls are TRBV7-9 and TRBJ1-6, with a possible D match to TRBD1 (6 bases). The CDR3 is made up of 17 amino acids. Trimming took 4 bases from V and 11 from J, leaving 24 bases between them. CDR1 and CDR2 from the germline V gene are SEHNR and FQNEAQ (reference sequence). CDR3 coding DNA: TGTGCCAGCAGCTCAACCGAGCAGGGGTTCCCCGATCCACCCCTCCACTTT. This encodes CASSSTEQGFPDPPLHF. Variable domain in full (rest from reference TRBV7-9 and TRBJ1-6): DTGVSQNPRHKITKRGQNVTFRCDPISEHNRLYWYRQTLGQGPEFLTYFQNEAQLEKSRLLSDRFSAERPKGSFSTLEIQRTEQGDSAMYLCASSSTEQGFPDPPLHFGNGTRLTVT.

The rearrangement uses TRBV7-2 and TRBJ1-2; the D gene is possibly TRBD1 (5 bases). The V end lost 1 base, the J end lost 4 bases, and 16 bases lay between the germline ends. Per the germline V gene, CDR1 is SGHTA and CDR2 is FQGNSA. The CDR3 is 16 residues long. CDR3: CASSLEAGPYIYGYTF. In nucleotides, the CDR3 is TGTGCCAGCAGCTTAGAAGCAGGGCCCTACATCTATGGCTACACCTTC.

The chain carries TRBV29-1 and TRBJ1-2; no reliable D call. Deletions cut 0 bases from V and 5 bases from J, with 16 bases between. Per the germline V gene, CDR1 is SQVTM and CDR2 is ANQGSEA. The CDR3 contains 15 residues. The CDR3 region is CSVEDRPGIGYGYTF. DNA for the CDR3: TGCAGCGTTGAAGATCGCCCGGGAATAGGGTATGGCTACACCTTC.

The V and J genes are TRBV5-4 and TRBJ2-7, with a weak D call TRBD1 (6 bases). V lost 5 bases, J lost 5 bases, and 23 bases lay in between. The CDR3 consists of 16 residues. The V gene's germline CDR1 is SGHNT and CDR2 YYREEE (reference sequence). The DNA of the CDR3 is TGTGCCAGCAGGCAGGACAGTTCCTTTCCTCCCAACGAGCAGTACTTC. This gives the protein CASRQDSSFPPNEQYF.

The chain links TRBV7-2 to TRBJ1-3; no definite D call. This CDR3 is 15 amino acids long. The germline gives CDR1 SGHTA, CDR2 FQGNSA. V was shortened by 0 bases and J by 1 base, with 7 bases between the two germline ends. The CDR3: CASSLAQGSGNTIYF. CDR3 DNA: TGTGCCAGCAGCTTAGCACAAGGGTCTGGAAACACCATATATTTT.

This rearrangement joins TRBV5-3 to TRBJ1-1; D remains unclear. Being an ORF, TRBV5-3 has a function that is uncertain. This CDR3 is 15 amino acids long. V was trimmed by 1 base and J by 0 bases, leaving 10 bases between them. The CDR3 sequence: CARSLSIEMNTEAFF. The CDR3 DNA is TGTGCCAGAAGCTTGTCGATAGAAATGAACACTGAAGCTTTCTTT.

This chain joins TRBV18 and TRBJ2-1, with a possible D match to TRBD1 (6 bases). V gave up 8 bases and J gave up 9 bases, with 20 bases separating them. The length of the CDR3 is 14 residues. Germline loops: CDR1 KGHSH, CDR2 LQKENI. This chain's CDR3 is CASTGEGEGGEQFF. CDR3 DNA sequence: TGTGCCAGCACCGGCGAGGGGGAAGGTGGTGAGCAGTTCTTC.

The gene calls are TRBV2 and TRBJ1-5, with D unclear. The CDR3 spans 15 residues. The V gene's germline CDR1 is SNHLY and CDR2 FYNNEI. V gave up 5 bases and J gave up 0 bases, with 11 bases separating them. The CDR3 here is CASSLPGYSNQPQHF. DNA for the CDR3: TGTGCCAGCAGTTTACCGGGATATAGCAATCAGCCCCAGCATTTT. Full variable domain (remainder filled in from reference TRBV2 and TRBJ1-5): EPEVTQTPSHQVTQMGQEVILRCVPISNHLYFYWYRQILGQKVEFLVSFYNNEISEKSEIFDDQFSVERPDGSNFTLKIRSTKLEDSAMYFCASSLPGYSNQPQHFGDGTRLSIL.

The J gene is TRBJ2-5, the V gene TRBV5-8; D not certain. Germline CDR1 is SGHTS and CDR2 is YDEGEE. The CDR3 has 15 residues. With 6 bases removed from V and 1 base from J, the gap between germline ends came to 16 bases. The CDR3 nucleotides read TGTGCCAGCACCTTCGGATATACGGTCCAAGAGACCCAGTACTTC. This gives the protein CASTFGYTVQETQYF.

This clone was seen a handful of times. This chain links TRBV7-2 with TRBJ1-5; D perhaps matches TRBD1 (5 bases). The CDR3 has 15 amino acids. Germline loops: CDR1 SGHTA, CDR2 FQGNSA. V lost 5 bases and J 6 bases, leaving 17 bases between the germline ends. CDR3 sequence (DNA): TGTGCCAGCAGCACGCCCGGGGCTAAGGGTCAGCCCCAGCATTTT. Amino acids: CASSTPGAKGQPQHF.

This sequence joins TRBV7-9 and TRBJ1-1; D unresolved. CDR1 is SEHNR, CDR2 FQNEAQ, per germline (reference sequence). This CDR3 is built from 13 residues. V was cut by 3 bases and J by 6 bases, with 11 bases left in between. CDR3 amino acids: CASSFTGPSEAFF. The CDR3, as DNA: TGTGCCAGCAGCTTTACGGGTCCGTCTGAAGCTTTCTTT. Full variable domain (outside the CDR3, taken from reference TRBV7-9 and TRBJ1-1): DTGVSQNPRHKITKRGQNVTFRCDPISEHNRLYWYRQTLGQGPEFLTYFQNEAQLEKSRLLSDRFSAERPKGSFSTLEIQRTEQGDSAMYLCASSFTGPSEAFFGQGTRLTVV.

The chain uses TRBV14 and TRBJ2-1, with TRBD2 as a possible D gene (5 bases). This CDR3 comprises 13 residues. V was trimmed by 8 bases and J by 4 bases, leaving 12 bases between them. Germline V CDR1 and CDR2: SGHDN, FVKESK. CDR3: CASRRDSYNEQFF. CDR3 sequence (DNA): TGTGCCAGCCGCCGGGATTCATACAATGAGCAGTTCTTC. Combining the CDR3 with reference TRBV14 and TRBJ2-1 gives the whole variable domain EAGVTQFPSHSVIEKGQTVTLRCDPISGHDNLYWYRRVMGKEIKFLLHFVKESKQDESGMPNNRFLAERTGGTYSTLKVQPAELEDSGVYFCASRRDSYNEQFFGPGTRLTVL.

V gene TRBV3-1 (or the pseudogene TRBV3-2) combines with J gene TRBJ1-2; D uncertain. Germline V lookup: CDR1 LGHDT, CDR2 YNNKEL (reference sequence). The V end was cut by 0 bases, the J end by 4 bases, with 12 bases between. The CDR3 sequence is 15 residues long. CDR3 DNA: TGTGCCAGCAGCCAAGATGAGCCGTGTGGCTATGGCTACACCTTC. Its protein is CASSQDEPCGYGYTF.

The chain's CDR3 is CASSLEPGSVSPLHF. The CDR3 bases are TGTGCCAGCAGCTTAGAGCCGGGGAGTGTGTCACCCCTCCACTTT. The rearrangement joins TRBV11-2 to TRBJ1-6; no firm D call. The V gene's germline CDR1 is SGHAT and CDR2 FQNNGV. V gave up 0 bases and J gave up 10 bases, with 13 bases separating them. The CDR3 length is 15 residues.

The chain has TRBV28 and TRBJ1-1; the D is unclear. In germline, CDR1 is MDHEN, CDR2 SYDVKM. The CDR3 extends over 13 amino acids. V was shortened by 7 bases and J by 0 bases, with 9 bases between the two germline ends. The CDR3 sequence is CASIGRMNTEAFF. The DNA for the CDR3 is TGTGCCAGCATCGGGCGGATGAACACTGAAGCTTTCTTT.

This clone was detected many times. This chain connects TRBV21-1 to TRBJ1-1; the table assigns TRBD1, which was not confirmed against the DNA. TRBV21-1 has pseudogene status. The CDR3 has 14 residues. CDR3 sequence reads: CASSKVQGSTEAFF. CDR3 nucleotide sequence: TGTGCCAGCAGCAAAGTTCAGGGTAGCACTGAAGCTTTCTTT.

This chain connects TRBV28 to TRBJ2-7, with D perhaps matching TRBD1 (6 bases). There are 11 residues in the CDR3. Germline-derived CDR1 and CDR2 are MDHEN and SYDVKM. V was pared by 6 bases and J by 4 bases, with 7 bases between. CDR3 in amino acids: CASRQGYEQYF. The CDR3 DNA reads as TGTGCCAGCAGACAGGGTTACGAGCAGTACTTC.

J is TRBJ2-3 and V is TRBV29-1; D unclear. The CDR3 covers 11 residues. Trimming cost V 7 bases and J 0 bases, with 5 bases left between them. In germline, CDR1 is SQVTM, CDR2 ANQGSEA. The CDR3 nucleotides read TGCAGCGCCAGTAGCACAGATACGCAGTATTTT. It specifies CSASSTDTQYF.

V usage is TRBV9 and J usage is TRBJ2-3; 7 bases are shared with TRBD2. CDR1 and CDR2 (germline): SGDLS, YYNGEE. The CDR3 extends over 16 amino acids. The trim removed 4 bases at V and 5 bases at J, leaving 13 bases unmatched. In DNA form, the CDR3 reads TGTGCCAGCAGCTTCTTTCGGGACTCGGGAGGAGATACGCAGTATTTT. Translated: CASSFFRDSGGDTQYF.

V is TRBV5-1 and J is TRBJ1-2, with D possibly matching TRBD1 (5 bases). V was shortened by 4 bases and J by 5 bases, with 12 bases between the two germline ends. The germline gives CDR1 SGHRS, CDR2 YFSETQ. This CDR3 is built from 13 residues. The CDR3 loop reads CASSPGGGYGYTF. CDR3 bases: TGCGCCAGCAGCCCCGGCGGGGGTTATGGCTACACCTTC.

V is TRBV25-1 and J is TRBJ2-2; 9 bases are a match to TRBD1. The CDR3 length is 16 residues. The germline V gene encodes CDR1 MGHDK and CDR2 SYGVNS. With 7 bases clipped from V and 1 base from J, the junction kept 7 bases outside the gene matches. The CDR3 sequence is CASTDLDRGNTGELFF. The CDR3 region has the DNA TGTGCCAGCACAGACTTGGACAGGGGGAACACCGGGGAGCTGTTTTTT.

In DNA, the CDR3 is TGTGCCAGCAGCCGCGGGGGGCACGGCACCGGGGAGCTGTTTTTT. Protein sequence: CASSRGGHGTGELFF. V gene TRBV7-2 combines with J gene TRBJ2-2; 8 nucleotides line up with TRBD2. Germline assignment: CDR1 SGHTA and CDR2 FQGNSA. CDR3 length equals 15 residues. V trimming: 5 bases; J trimming: 4 bases; junction bases outside the gene matches: 6.